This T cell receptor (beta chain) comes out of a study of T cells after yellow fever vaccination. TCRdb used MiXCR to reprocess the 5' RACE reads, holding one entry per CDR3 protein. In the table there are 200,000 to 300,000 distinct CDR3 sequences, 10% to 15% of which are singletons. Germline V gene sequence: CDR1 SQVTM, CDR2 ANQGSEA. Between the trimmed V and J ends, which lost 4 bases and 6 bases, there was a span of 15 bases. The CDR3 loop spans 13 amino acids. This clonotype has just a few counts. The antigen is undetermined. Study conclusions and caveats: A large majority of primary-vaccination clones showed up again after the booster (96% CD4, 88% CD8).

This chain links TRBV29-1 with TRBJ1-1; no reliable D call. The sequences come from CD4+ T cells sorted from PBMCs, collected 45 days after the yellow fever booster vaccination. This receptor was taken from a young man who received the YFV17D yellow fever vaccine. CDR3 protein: CSVVGEVGSEAFF. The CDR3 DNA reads TGCAGCGTTGTGGGCGAGGTTGGCTCTGAAGCTTTCTTT.